Here is one T cell receptor beta chain with its context. Germline CDR1 and CDR2: MGHRA and YSYEKL. This CDR3 contains 16 residues. Trimming removed 1 base at V and 4 bases at J, with 14 bases between. Data came from immunoSEQ multiplex PCR; TCRdb stores just in-frame clones and leaves some out. The sample has tens of thousands of clones, under 90% seen once. The source of the sample is a study of blood T cell repertoires in COVID-19. Background on the study: PBMCs, B-cell-depleted T cells, or T cells were the source of the cDNA or gDNA that made up the material.

This clonotype was obtained from a man aged 45 to 65 with acute or convalescent COVID-19. This chain connects TRBV4-1 to TRBJ1-5; no definite D call. Sequencing used peripheral blood. CDR3 residues: CASSQVGVKRNQPQHF. The CDR3 DNA sequence: TGCGCCAGCAGCCAAGTGGGAGTTAAGAGGAATCAGCCCCAGCATTTT.